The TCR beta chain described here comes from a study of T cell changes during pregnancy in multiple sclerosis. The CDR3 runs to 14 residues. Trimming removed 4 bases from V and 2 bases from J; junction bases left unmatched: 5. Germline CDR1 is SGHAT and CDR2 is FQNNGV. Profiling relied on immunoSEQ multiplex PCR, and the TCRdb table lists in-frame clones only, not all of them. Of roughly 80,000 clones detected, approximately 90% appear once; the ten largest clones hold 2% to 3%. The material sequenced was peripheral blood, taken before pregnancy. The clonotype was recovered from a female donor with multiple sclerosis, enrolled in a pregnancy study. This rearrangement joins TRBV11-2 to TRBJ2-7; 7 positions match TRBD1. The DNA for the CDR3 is TGTGCCAGCAGCTCGAACAGGGGCACCTACGAGCAGTACTTC. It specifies CASSSNRGTYEQYF.